This T cell receptor (beta chain) was found in a study of cytomegalovirus exposure and HLA in healthy donors. PCR amplification relied on 60 Vbeta primers (plus 13 Jbeta primers). The repertoire was sequenced with immunoSEQ multiplex PCR; TCRdb's copy has only in-frame clones and lacks some. The sample totals 80,000 to 95,000 clones. The V gene end was trimmed by 6 bases and the J gene end by 6 bases; junction bases not matched to a gene: 12. Germline V gives CDR1 MNHNY, CDR2 SVGAGI (reference sequence). The CDR3 totals 16 residues. The genes are TRBV6-6 and TRBJ2-1; 9 nucleotides agree with TRBD2. Sequencing was performed on PBMCs. This clonotype originated in a man between 50 and 59 years old in good health and CMV-seropositive. DNA of the CDR3: TGTGCCAGCAGGAACTTAGCGGGAGTGGGGGGCAATGAGCAGTTCTTC. Residues: CASRNLAGVGGNEQFF.